The 6 T cell receptor beta chains below come from one sample, sequenced in a study of sequential checkpoint blockade in melanoma. Indicated treatment: randomized to nivolumab then ipilimumab (arm A) or the reverse (arm B). This table comes from immunoSEQ multiplex PCR, and its TCRdb copy is limited to in-frame clones, with some not included. This sample has fewer than 35,000 clones, with 77% found just once. The source was CD8+ T cells sorted from blood (inferred from file names), collected from a patient given nivolumab and ipilimumab in sequence. The receptors stem from a human donor with melanoma.

The V call is TRBV9, the J call TRBJ1-4, with 8 bases aligning to TRBD1. The V and J ends lost 4 bases and 4 bases, in that order; junction bases with no gene match: 6. In germline, CDR1 is SGDLS, CDR2 YYNGEE. The CDR3 sequence is 15 residues long. As DNA, the CDR3 is TGTGCCAGCAGCCCGACAGGGGCGGTTAATGAAAAACTGTTTTTT. As protein: CASSPTGAVNEKLFF.

This clone was seen just once. V gene TRBV27 combines with J gene TRBJ2-7; 7 positions match TRBD1. Per germline, CDR1 MNHEY and CDR2 SMNVEV (reference sequence). V lost 2 bases and J lost 2; bases outside the gene matches: 6. CDR3 length equals 15 residues. The CDR3: CASSLSRQGPYEQYF. DNA for the CDR3: TGTGCCAGCAGTTTAAGCCGACAGGGTCCCTACGAGCAGTACTTC.

This chain's CDR3 is CSGTGSDGYTF. CDR3 sequence (DNA): TGCAGTGGGACAGGGTCTGATGGCTACACCTTC. The J gene is TRBJ1-2, the V gene TRBV20-1; 8 bases fit TRBD1. The V segment lost 7 bases and the J segment 6 bases; nucleotides outside the gene matches: 4. There are 11 residues in the CDR3. The germline V gene encodes CDR1 DFQATT and CDR2 SNEGSKA (reference sequence).

This sequence joins TRBV20-1 and TRBJ1-2; TRBD1 matches 9 bases. In germline, CDR1 is DFQATT, CDR2 SNEGSKA (reference sequence). The trim removed 2 bases at V and 12 bases at J, leaving 4 bases unmatched. This CDR3 comprises 11 residues. CDR3 sequence reads: CSARSDRGHTF. The CDR3 DNA follows: TGCAGTGCTAGATCGGACAGGGGTCACACCTTC.

The rearrangement uses TRBV2 and TRBJ1-2, with D perhaps TRBD1 (6 bases). The length of the CDR3 is 15 residues. Trimming stripped 0 bases from V and 4 bases from J, with 12 bases between. CDR1 and CDR2 (germline): SNHLY, FYNNEI. DNA of the CDR3: TGTGCCAGCAGTGAAGCTGGGGGCGCAGGCTATGGCTACACCTTC. This codes for CASSEAGGAGYGYTF.

This clone was recorded a few times. The CDR3 region is CASSLAEGIVAEQYF. CDR3 sequence (DNA): TGTGCCAGCAGCTTAGCGGAGGGAATAGTCGCCGAGCAGTACTTC. The V call is TRBV7-9, the J call TRBJ2-7, with a tentative D call TRBD2 (6 bases). V was cut by 0 bases and J by 6 bases, with 15 bases left in between. The CDR3 sequence is 15 residues long. The V gene's germline CDR1 is SEHNR and CDR2 FQNEAQ (reference sequence).